A single sample gave rise to the 15 T cell receptor beta chains below, sequenced in a study of beta chain features in type 1 diabetes. Study findings and constraints: TCRB CDR3s were moderately but significantly shorter in Type 1 diabetes patients in all four CD4+ subsets.

Expressed TCRB transcripts were sequenced after all isolated RNA was converted to cDNA. Clones were sequenced by immunoSEQ multiplex PCR, and TCRdb holds only the in-frame ones, with some missing. The table records about 700,000 clones, 13% of them present only once. Their specific antigens are unknown. The sample taken for sequencing was naive CD4+ T cells from blood. The receptors originated from a man between 18 and 35 years old with type 1 diabetes.

V is TRBV27 and J is TRBJ2-3; the D is unclear. CDR3 size: 14 residues. Germline-derived CDR1 and CDR2 are MNHEY and SMNVEV (reference sequence). V was pared by 6 bases and J by 2 bases, with 12 bases between. CDR3 amino acids: CASSPTHNTDTQYF. As DNA, the CDR3 is TGTGCCAGCAGCCCTACACATAACACAGATACGCAGTATTTT.

The genes are TRBV6-6 and TRBJ2-7, with 7 positions matching TRBD1. The junction had 14 bases not matched to a gene; V was cut back by 6 bases and J by 3 bases. CDR1 MNHNY and CDR2 SVGAGI come from the germline V gene (reference sequence). The CDR3 loop spans 16 amino acids. CDR3 region: CASRSTPGQLIYEQYF. The DNA for the CDR3 is TGTGCCAGCAGATCAACACCGGGACAGCTAATCTACGAGCAGTACTTC.

V gene TRBV29-1 combines with J gene TRBJ1-1, with D possibly TRBD1 on 5 matching bases. Germline-derived CDR1 and CDR2 are SQVTM and ANQGSEA. Trimming removed 1 base at V and 1 base at J, with 13 bases between. CDR3 size: 15 residues. The CDR3 bases are TGCAGCGTTGAAGTTCGGGGGAGATCGAACACTGAAGCTTTCTTT. It translates to CSVEVRGRSNTEAFF.

This clone was observed a handful of times. Other nucleotide sequences in the sample specify the same CDR3. This chain links TRBV6-5 with TRBJ1-5; TRBD1 is a possible D gene (5 bases). The germline V gene encodes CDR1 MNHEY and CDR2 SVGAGI. There are 15 residues in the CDR3. V lost 0 bases to trimming and J lost 1 base, with 7 bases between them. The CDR3 loop is CASSYSGQSNQPQHF. As DNA, the CDR3 is TGTGCCAGCAGTTACTCGGGGCAAAGCAATCAGCCCCAGCATTTT.

This clone was counted only a few times. The CDR3 here is CASSYTQPNEKLFF. The CDR3 coding sequence is TGTGCCAGCAGTTACACACAGCCAAATGAAAAACTGTTTTTT. The chain uses TRBV6-5 and TRBJ1-4; unclear D gene. From germline, CDR1 is MNHEY and CDR2 SVGAGI. Trimming took 2 bases from V and 5 from J, leaving 9 bases between them. CDR3 length equals 14 residues.

The chain combines TRBV10-3 with TRBJ1-2, with D maybe TRBD1 (6 bases). The V end lost 4 bases, the J end lost 8 bases, and 14 bases lay between the germline ends. From germline, CDR1 is ENHRY and CDR2 SYGVKD. The CDR3 extends over 13 amino acids. The CDR3 nucleotides are TGTGCCATCAGTGGAGGGGACATTGGCGGCTACACCTTC. Residues: CAISGGDIGGYTF.

This chain joins TRBV6-1 and TRBJ1-5; TRBD1 agrees at 7 bases. Per the germline V gene, CDR1 is MNHNS and CDR2 is SASEGT. V was clipped by 6 bases and J by 2 bases; unmatched bases: 7. The CDR3 has 15 residues. The CDR3 DNA reads TGTGCCAGCAGGATACCGACAGGGCGCAATCAGCCCCAGCATTTT. It encodes CASRIPTGRNQPQHF.

The chain uses TRBV9 and TRBJ1-2, with D maybe TRBD1 (5 bases). Trimming took off 3 bases at V and 5 bases at J, with 11 bases between the two ends. The CDR3 sequence is 13 residues long. Per germline, CDR1 SGDLS and CDR2 YYNGEE. CDR3 nucleotides: TGTGCCAGCAGCGACGGGACCCCATATGGCTACACCTTC. Translating it yields CASSDGTPYGYTF.

For this clone: Other DNA sequences from this sample encode an identical CDR3 as well. The chain carries TRBV13 and TRBJ2-7; 7 positions match TRBD2. Germline V gene sequence: CDR1 PRHDT, CDR2 FYEKMQ (reference sequence). CDR3 length: 14 amino acids. J was trimmed by 3 bases and V by 2 bases; bases with no gene match: 4. In DNA form, the CDR3 reads TGTGCCAGCAGCTTAACTGGCGGGAGCTACGAGCAGTACTTC. Residues: CASSLTGGSYEQYF.

The rearrangement uses TRBV5-1 and TRBJ1-2; D is possibly TRBD1 (5 bases). Germline loops: CDR1 SGHRS, CDR2 YFSETQ. Trimming pared 6 bases from V and 8 bases from J, leaving 14 bases between. The CDR3 length is 12 residues. Here the CDR3 reads CASTRDQGGYTF. The CDR3 coding sequence is TGCGCCAGCACACGCGACCAGGGAGGCTACACCTTC.

The chain couples TRBV4-1 to TRBJ1-5; TRBD1 might be the D (6 bases). CDR1 MGHRA and CDR2 YSYEKL come from the germline V gene. V lost 3 bases, J lost 7 bases, and 19 bases lay in between. This CDR3 region has 16 residues. The CDR3 reads CASSQTQGRLGQPQHF. In nucleotides, the CDR3 is TGCGCCAGCAGCCAGACCCAGGGGCGCCTCGGGCAGCCCCAGCATTTT.

This clone came up a few times. The chain employs TRBV2 and TRBJ1-6, with D perhaps matching TRBD1 (5 bases). This CDR3 is 15 amino acids long. Germline V gene sequence: CDR1 SNHLY, CDR2 FYNNEI. V shed 7 bases and J shed 0 bases, with 10 bases lying between them. CDR3 DNA sequence: TGTGCCAGCAAACCAGGGAGCTCCTATAATTCACCCCTCCACTTT. It codes for CASKPGSSYNSPLHF.

The chain recombines TRBV5-1 with TRBJ2-7; 7 bases align to TRBD2. Per the germline V gene, CDR1 is SGHRS and CDR2 is YFSETQ. The CDR3 totals 16 residues. V dropped 4 bases and J dropped 2; count of bases not matched to a gene: 12. As DNA, the CDR3 is TGCGCCAGCAGCCCGCCGAGTGGGGGGGATGCCTACGAGCAGTACTTC. Protein: CASSPPSGGDAYEQYF. Full variable domain (remainder filled in from reference TRBV5-1 and TRBJ2-7): KAGVTQTPRYLIKTRGQQVTLSCSPISGHRSVSWYQQTPGQGLQFLFEYFSETQRNKGNFPGRFSGRQFSNSRSEMNVSTLELGDSALYLCASSPPSGGDAYEQYFGPGTRLTVT.

Details on this clone: This sample includes further DNA sequences coding for the same CDR3. The chain carries TRBV30 and TRBJ1-5; TRBD1 aligns across 8 bases. Trimming at V came to 5 bases and at J to 6 bases, leaving 6 bases not matched to a gene. Germline V lookup: CDR1 GTSNPN, CDR2 SVGIG (reference sequence). This CDR3 region has 13 residues. CDR3 sequence: CAWGQGGGQPQHF. CDR3 sequence (DNA): TGTGCCTGGGGACAGGGAGGTGGTCAGCCCCAGCATTTT.

Regarding this clone: Within the sample, other DNA sequences also encode this same CDR3. The chain couples TRBV6-5 to TRBJ1-1; tentatively, D is TRBD1 (5 bases). The CDR3 sequence is 13 residues long. Germline V gene sequence: CDR1 MNHEY, CDR2 SVGAGI. V lost 6 bases and J lost 2, with 10 bases in between. The CDR3 region has the DNA TGTGCCAGCAGCTTCCAGGGAAACACTGAAGCTTTCTTT. Its translation is CASSFQGNTEAFF.